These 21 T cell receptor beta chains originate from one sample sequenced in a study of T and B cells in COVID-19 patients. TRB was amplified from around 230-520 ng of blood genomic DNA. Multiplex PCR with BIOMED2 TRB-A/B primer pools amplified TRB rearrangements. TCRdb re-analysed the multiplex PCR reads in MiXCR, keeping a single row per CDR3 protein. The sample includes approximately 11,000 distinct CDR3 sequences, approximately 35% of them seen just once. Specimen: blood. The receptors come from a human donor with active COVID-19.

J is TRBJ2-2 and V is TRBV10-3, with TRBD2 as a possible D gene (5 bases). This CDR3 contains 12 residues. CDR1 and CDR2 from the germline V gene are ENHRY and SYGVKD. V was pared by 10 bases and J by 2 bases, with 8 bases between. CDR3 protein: CATEENTGELFF. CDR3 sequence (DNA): TGTGCCACGGAGGAAAACACCGGGGAGCTGTTTTTT.

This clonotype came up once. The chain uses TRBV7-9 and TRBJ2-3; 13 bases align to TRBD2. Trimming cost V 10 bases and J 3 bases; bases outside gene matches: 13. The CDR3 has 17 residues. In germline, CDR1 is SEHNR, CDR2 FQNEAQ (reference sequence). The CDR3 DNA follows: TGTGCCATAAGCTTGGTGACTAGCGGGGGGATGACAGATACGCAGTATTTT. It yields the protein CAISLVTSGGMTDTQYF.

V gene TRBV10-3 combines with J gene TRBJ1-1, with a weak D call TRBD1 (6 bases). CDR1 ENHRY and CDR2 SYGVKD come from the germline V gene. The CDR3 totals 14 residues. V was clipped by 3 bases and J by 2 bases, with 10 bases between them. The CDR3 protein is CAISDVRGNTEAFF. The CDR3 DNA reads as TGTGCCATCAGTGACGTCAGGGGAAACACTGAAGCTTTCTTT.

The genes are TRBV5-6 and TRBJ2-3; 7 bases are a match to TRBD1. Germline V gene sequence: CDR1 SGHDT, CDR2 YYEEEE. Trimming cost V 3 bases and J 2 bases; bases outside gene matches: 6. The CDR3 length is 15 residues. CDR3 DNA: TGTGCCAGCAGCTCGACCGGGACAGCCACAGATACGCAGTATTTT. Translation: CASSSTGTATDTQYF.

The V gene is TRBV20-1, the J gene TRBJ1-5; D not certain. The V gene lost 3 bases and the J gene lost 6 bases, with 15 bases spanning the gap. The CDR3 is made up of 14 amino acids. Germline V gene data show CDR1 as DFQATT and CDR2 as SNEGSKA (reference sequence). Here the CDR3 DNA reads TGCAGTGCTAGTCCCTCCTCCGGTAGTCAGCCCCAGCATTTT. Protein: CSASPSSGSQPQHF.

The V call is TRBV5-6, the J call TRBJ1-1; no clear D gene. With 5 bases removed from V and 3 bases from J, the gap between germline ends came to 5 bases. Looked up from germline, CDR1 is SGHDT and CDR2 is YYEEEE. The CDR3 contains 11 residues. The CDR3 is CASSSDTEAFF. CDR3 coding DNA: TGTGCCAGCAGTTCCGACACTGAAGCTTTCTTT.

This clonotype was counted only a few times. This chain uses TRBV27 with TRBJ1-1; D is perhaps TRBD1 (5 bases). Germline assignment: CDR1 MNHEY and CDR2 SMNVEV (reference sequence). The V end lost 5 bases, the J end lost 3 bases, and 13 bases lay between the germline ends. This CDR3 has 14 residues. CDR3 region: CASSPRRGHTEAFF. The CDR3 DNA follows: TGTGCCAGCAGTCCCCGTCGGGGCCACACTGAAGCTTTCTTT.

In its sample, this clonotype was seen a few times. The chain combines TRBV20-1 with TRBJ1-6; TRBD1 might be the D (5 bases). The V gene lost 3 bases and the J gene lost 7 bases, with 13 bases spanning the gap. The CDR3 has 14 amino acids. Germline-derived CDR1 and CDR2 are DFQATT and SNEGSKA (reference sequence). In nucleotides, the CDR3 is TGCAGTGCTAGTTCGGGACCGATAAATTCACCCCTCCACTTT. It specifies CSASSGPINSPLHF.

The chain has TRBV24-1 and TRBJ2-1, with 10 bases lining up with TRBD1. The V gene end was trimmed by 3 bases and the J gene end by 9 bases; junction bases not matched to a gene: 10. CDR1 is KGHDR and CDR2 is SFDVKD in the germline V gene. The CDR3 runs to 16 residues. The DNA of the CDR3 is TGTGCCACCAGTGATCCTTCCGGGACAGGGGTATTTGAGCAGTTCTTC. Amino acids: CATSDPSGTGVFEQFF.

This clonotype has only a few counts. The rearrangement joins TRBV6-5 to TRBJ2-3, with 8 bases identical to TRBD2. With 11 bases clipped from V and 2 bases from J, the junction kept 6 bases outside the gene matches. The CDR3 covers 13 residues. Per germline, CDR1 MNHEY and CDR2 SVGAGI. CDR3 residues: CAHSGGPTDTQYF. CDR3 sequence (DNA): TGTGCCCACAGCGGGGGCCCCACAGATACGCAGTATTTT.

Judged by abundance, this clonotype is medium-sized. The CDR3: CASRTSGEVGETQYF. For the CDR3, the DNA is TGTGCCAGTAGGACGTCAGGGGAGGTTGGGGAGACCCAGTACTTC. This rearrangement joins TRBV19 to TRBJ2-5; D might be TRBD1 or TRBD2, each matching 6 bases. The germline V and J ends were trimmed by 6 bases and 5 bases, with 19 bases remaining between them. The CDR3 is 15 amino acids. In germline, CDR1 is LNHDA, CDR2 SQIVND (reference sequence). The entire variable domain, with the rest obtained from reference TRBV19 and TRBJ2-5, is as follows: DGGITQSPKYLFRKEGQNVTLSCEQNLNHDAMYWYRQDPGQGLRLIYYSQIVNDFQKGDIAEGYSVSREKKESFPLTVTSAQKNPTAFYLCASRTSGEVGETQYFGPGTRLLVL.

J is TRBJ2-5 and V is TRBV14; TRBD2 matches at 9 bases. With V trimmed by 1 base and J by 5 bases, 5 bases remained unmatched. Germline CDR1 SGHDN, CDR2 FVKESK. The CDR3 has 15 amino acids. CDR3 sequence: CASSQVAGGPETQYF. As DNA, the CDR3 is TGTGCCAGCAGCCAAGTGGCGGGGGGGCCGGAGACCCAGTACTTC.

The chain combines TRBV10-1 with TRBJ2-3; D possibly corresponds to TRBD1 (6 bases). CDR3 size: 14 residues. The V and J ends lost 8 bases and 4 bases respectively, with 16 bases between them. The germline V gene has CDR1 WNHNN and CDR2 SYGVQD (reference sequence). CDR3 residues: CASLIGGSADTQYF. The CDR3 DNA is TGCGCCAGCCTAATAGGGGGATCGGCAGATACGCAGTATTTT.

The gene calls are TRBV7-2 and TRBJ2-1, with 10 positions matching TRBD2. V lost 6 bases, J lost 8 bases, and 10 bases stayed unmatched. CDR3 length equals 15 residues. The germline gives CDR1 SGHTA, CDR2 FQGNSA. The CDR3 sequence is CASRLSGGAFDEQFF. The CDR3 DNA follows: TGTGCCAGCAGACTCAGCGGGGGGGCCTTCGATGAGCAGTTCTTC.

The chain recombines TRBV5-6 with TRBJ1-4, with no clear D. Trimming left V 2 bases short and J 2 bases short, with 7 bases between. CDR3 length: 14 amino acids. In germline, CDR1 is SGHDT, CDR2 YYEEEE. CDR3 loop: CASSFKATNEKLFF. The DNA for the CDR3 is TGTGCCAGCAGCTTTAAGGCCACTAATGAAAAACTGTTTTTT.

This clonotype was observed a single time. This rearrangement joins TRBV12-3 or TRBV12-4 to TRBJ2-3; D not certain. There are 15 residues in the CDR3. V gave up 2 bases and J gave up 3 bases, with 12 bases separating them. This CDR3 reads CASSLTGLETDTQYF. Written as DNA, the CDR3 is TGTGCCAGCAGTTTAACGGGCCTGGAGACAGATACGCAGTATTTT.

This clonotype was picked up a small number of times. CDR3 sequence reads: CASSAEGELFF. The CDR3 DNA reads as TGCGCCAGCTCGGCCGAGGGGGAGCTGTTTTTT. V is TRBV5-1 and J is TRBJ2-2; D remains unclear. Germline V gene sequence: CDR1 SGHRS, CDR2 YFSETQ. Trimming cost V 7 bases and J 8 bases, with 9 bases left between them. The CDR3 is 11 residues long.

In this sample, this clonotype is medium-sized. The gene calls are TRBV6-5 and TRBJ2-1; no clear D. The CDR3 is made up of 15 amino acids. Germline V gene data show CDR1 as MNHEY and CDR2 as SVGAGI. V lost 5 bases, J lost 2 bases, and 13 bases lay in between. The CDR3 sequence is CASSGEYPTYNEQFF. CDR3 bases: TGTGCCAGCAGTGGAGAATACCCAACCTACAATGAGCAGTTCTTC.

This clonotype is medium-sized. The CDR3 region is CASRYRQGFDEQFF. In DNA, the CDR3 is TGTGCCAGCAGGTACCGACAGGGGTTTGATGAGCAGTTCTTC. The V call is TRBV6-5, the J call TRBJ2-1; TRBD1 agrees at 8 bases. The V gene's germline CDR1 is MNHEY and CDR2 SVGAGI. The CDR3 is 14 amino acids. V was clipped by 6 bases and J by 8 bases; unmatched bases: 9.

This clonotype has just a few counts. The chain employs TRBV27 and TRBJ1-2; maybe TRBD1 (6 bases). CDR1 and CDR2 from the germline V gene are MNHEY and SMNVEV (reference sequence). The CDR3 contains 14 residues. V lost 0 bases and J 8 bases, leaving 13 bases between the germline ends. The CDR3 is CASSLSYRAWGYTF. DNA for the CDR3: TGTGCCAGCAGTTTATCGTACAGGGCGTGGGGCTACACCTTC.

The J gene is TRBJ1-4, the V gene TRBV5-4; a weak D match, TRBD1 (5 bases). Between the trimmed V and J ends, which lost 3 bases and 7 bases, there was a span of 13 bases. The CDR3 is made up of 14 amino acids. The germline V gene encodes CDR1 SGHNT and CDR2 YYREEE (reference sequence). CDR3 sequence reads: CASSSGTRGEKLFF. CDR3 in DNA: TGTGCCAGCAGCTCCGGGACTAGGGGTGAAAAACTGTTTTTT.